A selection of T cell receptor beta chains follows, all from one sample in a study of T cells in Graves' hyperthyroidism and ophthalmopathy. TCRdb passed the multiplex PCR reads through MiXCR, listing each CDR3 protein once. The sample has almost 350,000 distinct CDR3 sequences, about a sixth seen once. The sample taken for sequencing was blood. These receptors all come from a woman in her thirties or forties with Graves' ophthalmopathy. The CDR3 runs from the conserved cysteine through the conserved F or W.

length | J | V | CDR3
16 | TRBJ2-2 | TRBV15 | CATSRELAGVTGELFF
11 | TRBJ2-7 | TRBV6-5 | CASSYVGEQYF
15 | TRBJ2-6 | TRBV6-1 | CASRSPALGANVLNF
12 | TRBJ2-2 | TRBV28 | CASRQNPGELFF
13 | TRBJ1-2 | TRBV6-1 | CASSEDRFDGYTF
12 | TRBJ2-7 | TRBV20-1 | CSARNRDYEQYF
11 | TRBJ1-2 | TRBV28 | CASSDGTGYTF
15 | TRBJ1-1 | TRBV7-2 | CVGSLDPHPKSEAFF
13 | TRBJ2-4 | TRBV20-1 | CSAEPWAKNIQYF
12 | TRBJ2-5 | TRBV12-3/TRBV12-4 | CASSRYQETQYF
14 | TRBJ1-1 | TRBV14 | CASSRPTDNTEAFF
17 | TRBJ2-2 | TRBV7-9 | CASSLRFGTLGTGELFF
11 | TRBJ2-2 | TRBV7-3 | CASSSQGELFF
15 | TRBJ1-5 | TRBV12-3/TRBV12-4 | CASSLGAYSNQPQHF
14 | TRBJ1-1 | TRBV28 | CASRAPFMNTEAFF
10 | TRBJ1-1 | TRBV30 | CAWGQGEAFF
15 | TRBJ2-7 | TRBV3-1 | CASSAEGTATYEQYF
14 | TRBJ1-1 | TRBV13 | CASSLVGGRTEAFF
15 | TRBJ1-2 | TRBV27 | CASGTKPSGFHGYTF
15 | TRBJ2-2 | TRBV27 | CASRALGTNTGELFF
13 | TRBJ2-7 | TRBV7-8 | CASSSSGYARQYF
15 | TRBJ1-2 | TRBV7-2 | CASSSLRLWTYGYTF
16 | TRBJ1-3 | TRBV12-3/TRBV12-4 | CASSFRGLRRGGSIYF
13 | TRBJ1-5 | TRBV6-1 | CATLLTGGQPQHF
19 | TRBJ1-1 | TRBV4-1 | CASSPITTGSDVRDTEAFF